Sequencing of this T cell receptor beta chain was carried out in a study of CD8 T cells in acute hepatitis C reinfection. Generated by immunoSEQ multiplex PCR, the TCRdb table keeps only in-frame clones and is missing some. The profile shows approximately 40,000 clones, approximately 83% of them singletons. The sample's time point: naive CD8 control sorted from an acute-time-point sample. Per the germline V gene, CDR1 is ENHRY and CDR2 is SYGVKD. The length of the CDR3 is 11 residues. V was shortened by 4 bases and J by 6 bases, with 7 bases between the two germline ends. The sequence came from a woman aged 18-30 years who spontaneously cleared hepatitis C infection. The sequenced material came from naive CD8+ T cells from PBMCs. The J gene is TRBJ2-7, the V gene TRBV10-3, with a tentative D call TRBD2 (5 bases). The CDR3, as DNA: TGTGCCATCAGTGTTGCGGGCGAGCAGTACTTC. This codes for CAISVAGEQYF.